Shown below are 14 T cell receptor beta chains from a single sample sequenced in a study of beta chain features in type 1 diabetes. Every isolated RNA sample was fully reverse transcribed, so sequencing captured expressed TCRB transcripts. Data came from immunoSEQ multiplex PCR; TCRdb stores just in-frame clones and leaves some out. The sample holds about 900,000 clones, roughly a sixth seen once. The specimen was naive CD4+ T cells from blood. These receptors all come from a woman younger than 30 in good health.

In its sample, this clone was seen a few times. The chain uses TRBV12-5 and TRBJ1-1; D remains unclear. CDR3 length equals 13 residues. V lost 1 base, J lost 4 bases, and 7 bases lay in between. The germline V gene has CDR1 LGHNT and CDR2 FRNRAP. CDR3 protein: CASGLDSFTEAFF. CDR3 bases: TGTGCTAGTGGTTTGGACAGTTTCACTGAAGCTTTCTTT.

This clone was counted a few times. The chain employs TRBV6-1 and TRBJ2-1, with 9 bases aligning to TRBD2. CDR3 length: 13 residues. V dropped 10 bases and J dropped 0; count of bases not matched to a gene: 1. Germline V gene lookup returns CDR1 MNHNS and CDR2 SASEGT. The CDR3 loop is CANSGSSYNEQFF. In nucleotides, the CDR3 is TGTGCCAATAGCGGGAGCTCCTACAATGAGCAGTTCTTC.

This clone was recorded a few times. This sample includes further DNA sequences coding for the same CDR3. CDR3: CASSPLDGYEQYF. CDR3 DNA sequence: TGTGCCAGCTCACCACTAGATGGATACGAGCAGTACTTC. The J gene is TRBJ2-7, the V gene TRBV18; no firm D call. CDR1 KGHSH and CDR2 LQKENI come from the germline V gene. V was trimmed by 1 base and J by 4 bases, leaving 8 bases between them. The CDR3 sequence is 13 residues long. Drawing the rest from reference TRBV18 and TRBJ2-7, the complete variable domain is NAGVMQNPRHLVRRRGQEARLRCSPMKGHSHVYWYRQLPEEGLKFMVYLQKENIIDESGMPKERFSAEFPKEGPSILRIQQVVRGDSAAYFCASSPLDGYEQYFGPGTRLTVT.

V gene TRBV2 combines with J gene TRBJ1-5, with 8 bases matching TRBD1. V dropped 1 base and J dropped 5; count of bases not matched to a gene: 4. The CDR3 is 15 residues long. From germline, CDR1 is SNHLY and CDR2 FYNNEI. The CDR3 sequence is CASSEVTGAHQPQHF. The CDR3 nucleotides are TGTGCCAGCAGTGAAGTGACAGGGGCCCATCAGCCCCAGCATTTT. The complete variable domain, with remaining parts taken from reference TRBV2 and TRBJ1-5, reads EPEVTQTPSHQVTQMGQEVILRCVPISNHLYFYWYRQILGQKVEFLVSFYNNEISEKSEIFDDQFSVERPDGSNFTLKIRSTKLEDSAMYFCASSEVTGAHQPQHFGDGTRLSIL.

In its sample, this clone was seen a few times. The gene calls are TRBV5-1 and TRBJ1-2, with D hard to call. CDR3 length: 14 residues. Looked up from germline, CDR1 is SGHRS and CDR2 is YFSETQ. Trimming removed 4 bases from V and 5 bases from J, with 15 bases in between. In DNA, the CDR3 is TGCGCCAGCAGCCTTAACATAGACCGATATGGCTACACCTTC. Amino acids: CASSLNIDRYGYTF.

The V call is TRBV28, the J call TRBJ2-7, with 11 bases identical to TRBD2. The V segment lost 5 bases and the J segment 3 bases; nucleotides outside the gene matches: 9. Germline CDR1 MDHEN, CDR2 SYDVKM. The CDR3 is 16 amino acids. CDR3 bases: TGTGCCAGCAGTCCCCTCGGACTAGCGGGCGACTACGAGCAGTACTTC. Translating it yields CASSPLGLAGDYEQYF.

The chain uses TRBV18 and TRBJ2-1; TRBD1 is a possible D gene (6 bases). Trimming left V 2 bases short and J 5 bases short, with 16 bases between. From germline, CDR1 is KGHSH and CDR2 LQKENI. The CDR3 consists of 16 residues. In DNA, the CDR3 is TGTGCCAGCTCACCAGTCTCCGGACAGAGTAACAATGAGCAGTTCTTC. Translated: CASSPVSGQSNNEQFF.

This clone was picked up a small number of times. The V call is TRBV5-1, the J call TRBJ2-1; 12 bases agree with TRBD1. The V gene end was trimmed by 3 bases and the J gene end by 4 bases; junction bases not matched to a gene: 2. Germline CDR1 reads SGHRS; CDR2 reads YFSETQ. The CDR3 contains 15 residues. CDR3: CASSSGQGAYNEQFF. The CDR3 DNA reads TGCGCCAGCAGCTCGGGACAGGGGGCTTACAATGAGCAGTTCTTC.

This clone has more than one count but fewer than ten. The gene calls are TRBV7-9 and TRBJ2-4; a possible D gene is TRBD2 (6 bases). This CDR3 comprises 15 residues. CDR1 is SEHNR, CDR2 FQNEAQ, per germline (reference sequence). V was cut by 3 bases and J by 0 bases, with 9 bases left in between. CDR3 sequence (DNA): TGTGCCAGCAGCTTGGGGGGACTAGCCAAAAACATTCAGTACTTC. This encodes CASSLGGLAKNIQYF.

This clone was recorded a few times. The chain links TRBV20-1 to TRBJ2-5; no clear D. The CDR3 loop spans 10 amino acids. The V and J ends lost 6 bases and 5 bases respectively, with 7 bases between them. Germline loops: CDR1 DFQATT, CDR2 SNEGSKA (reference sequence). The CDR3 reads CSAIWETQYF. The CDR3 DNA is TGCAGTGCCATCTGGGAGACCCAGTACTTC.

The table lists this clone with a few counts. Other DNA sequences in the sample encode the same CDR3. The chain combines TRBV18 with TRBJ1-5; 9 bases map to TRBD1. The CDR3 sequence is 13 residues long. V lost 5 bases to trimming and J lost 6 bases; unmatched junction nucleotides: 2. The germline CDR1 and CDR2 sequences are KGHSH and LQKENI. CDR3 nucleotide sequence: TGTGCCAGCTCAGGGGACAGGGCTCAGCCCCAGCATTTT. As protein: CASSGDRAQPQHF.

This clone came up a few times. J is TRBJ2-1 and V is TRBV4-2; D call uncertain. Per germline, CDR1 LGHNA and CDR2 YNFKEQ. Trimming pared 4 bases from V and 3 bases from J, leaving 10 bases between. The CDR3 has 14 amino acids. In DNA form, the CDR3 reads TGTGCCAGCAGCCTCCACTGGGACTACAATGAGCAGTTCTTC. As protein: CASSLHWDYNEQFF.

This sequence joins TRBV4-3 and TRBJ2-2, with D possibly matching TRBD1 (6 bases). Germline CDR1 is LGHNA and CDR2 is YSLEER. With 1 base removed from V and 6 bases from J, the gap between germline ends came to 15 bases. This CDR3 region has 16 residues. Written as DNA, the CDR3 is TGCGCCAGCAGCCAAGGACAGGTTCTAATCGCCGGGGAGCTGTTTTTT. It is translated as CASSQGQVLIAGELFF.

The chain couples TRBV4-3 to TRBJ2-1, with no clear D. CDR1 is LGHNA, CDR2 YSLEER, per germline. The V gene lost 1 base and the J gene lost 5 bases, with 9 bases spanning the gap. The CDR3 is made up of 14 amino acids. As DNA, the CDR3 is TGCGCCAGCAGCCAAGTAGAGGCCCACAATGAGCAGTTCTTC. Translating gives CASSQVEAHNEQFF.